The T cell receptor beta chain described here comes from a study of OX40 agonist ivuxolimab in advanced cancers. About the study as a whole: Ivuxolimab, which targeted the costimulatory receptor OX40 (CD134), was an agonistic, fully human IgG2 monoclonal antibody. In the dose-escalation cohort, 82.7% of patients were male, and the mean age was approximately 60 years, with a range of 23 to 79. Intravenous ivuxolimab was administered to patients every 2 weeks at six dose levels: 0.01, 0.1, 0.3, 1.5, 3 and 10 mg/kg. Peripheral TCRbeta sequencing aimed to test whether ivuxolimab altered TCR sequence diversity and caused clonal T-cell expansion. Three dose-escalation patients achieved partial responses, one with hepatocellular carcinoma and two with cutaneous melanoma. Patients were allowed to have had prior anti-PD-1, anti-PD-L1 or anti-CTLA-4 therapy, and approximately 41% of the dose-escalation patients had previously received checkpoint inhibitors. The paper covers the monotherapy dose-escalation part of the phase I ivuxolimab trial, which included N of about 50 patients. Among the roughly 54 dose-escalation patients, some 20 had hepatocellular carcinoma, 15 or so melanoma, 9 renal cell carcinoma and 9 head and neck cancer. The paper as a whole reports these results and caveats: Antigen specificity was not determined for the clonally expanded peripheral T cells. On average, CD8+ T cells showed more expanded clones than CD4+ T cells after ivuxolimab. In the 0.1-3.0 mg/kg groups, partial responders were among the patients with the lowest normalized peripheral clonal expansion, particularly in CD8+ T cells. Clonal expansion of both CD4+ and CD8+ blood T cells was observed from baseline to week 6 at doses 0.1 to 3.0 mg/kg. Low levels of normalized T-cell clonal expansion were also seen in some nonresponding patients.

The trial excluded patients who had a history of autoimmune disease or who were on systemic immunosuppression. In every dose cohort, peripheral blood was drawn for TCR sequencing at baseline, cycle 4 day 1, and cycle 7 day 1. The samples were drawn from a first-in-human, open-label, multicenter phase I dose-escalation trial of ivuxolimab. Adults with locally advanced or metastatic melanoma, renal cell, hepatocellular, or head and neck squamous cell carcinoma were enrolled in the trial. CD4+ and CD8+ T cells were sorted separately from peripheral blood before TCR sequencing. Its CDR3 holds 14 amino acids, cysteine through phenylalanine. Left in the record is the CDR3 DNA by itself, 42 bases read in frame from the first base. V drops 2 bases and J drops 7 bases, leaving 12 bases in between. The germline V gene encodes CDR1 SGHTA and CDR2 FQGTGA. With respect to this clone: Its antigen has not been determined. Base qualities are not provided; no much larger clone lies one nucleotide away.

To sequence the TCRbeta CDR3 region, genomic DNA was isolated from the sorted cells. TCRbeta CDR3 regions were sequenced using the immunoSEQ Assay. TCRdb re-hosts the immuneACCESS table, in-frame sequences only. Its copies lack some clones; in the studies checked, an unresolved V gene accounts for under half of them, and the cause for the rest is not known. This sample has fewer than 75,000 clones in its table, and 88% of those were observed once. Of the sample, 0.67% falls within the top ten clones. Rearrangement joined TRBV7-3 to TRBJ2-1, with TRBD1 perhaps the D gene, on 6 matching bases. The material sequenced was CD4+ or CD8+ T cells sorted from blood, taken in a trial of the OX40 agonist ivuxolimab. The sequence derives from an adult with an advanced solid tumor such as melanoma, head and neck, liver or kidney cancer. The nucleotides read TGTGCCAGCAGCTTAGTGGGCAGGGGTAATGAGCAGTTCTTC. The translation is CASSLVGRGNEQFF.